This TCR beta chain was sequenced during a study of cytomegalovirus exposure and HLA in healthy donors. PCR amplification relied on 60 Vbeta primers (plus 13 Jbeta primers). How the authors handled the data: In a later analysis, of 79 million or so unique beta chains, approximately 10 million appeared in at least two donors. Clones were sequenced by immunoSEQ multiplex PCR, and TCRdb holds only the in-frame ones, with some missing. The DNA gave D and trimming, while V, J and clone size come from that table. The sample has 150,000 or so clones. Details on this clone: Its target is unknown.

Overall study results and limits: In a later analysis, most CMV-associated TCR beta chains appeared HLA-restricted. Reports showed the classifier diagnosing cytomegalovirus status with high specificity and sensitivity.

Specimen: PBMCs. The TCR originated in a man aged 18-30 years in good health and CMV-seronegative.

CDR3 loop: CASSHRQGRGITEAFF. The CDR3 DNA sequence: TGCGCCAGCAGCCACCGCCAAGGTAGAGGAATCACTGAAGCTTTCTTT. The chain employs TRBV4-3 and TRBJ1-1; D is unclear. V lost 3 bases, J lost 4 bases, and 18 bases lay in between. Germline loops: CDR1 LGHNA, CDR2 YSLEER. The CDR3 runs to 16 residues.